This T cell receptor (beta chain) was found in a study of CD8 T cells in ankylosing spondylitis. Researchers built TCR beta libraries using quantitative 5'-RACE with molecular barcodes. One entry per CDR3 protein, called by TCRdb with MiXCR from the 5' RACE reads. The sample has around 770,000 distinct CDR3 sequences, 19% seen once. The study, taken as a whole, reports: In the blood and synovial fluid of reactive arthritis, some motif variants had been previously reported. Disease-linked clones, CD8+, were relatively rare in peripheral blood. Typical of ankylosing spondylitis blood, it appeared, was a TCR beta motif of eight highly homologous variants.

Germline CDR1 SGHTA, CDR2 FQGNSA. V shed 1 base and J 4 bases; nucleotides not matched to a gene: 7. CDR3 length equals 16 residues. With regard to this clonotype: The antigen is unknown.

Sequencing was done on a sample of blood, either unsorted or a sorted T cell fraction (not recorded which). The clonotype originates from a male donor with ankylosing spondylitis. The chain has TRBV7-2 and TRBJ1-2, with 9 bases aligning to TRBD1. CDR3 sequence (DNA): TGTGCCAGCAGCTTAGGGGACAGGGCCTTCCCCTATGGCTACACCTTC. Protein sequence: CASSLGDRAFPYGYTF.